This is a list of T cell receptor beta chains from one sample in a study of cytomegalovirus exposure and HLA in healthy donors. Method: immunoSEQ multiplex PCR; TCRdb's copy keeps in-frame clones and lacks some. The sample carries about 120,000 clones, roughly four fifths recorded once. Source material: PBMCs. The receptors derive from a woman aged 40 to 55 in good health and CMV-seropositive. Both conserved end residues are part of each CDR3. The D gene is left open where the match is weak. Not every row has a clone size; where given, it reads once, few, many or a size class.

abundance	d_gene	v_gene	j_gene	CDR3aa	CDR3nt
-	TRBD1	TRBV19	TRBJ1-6	CASSGLAGGSSPLHF	TGTGCCAGTAGTGGTCTGGCAGGGGGAAGCTCACCCCTCCACTTT
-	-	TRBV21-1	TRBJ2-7	CASWRGTAGYEQYF	TGTGCCAGCTGGAGAGGGACAGCGGGCTACGAGCAGTACTTC
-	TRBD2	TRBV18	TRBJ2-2	CASSPNGVAGATGELFF	TGTGCCAGCTCACCAAACGGGGTAGCGGGAGCCACCGGGGAGCTGTTTTTT
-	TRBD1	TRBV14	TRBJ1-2	CASSDRGSYGYTF	TGTGCCAGCAGCGACAGGGGCTCCTATGGCTACACCTTC
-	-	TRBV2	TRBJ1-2	CASSVHIGGYGYTF	TGTGCCAGCAGTGTTCACATCGGAGGCTATGGCTACACCTTC
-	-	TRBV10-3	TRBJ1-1	CAISSAGLGTEAFF	TGTGCCATCAGTTCGGCGGGGTTGGGGACTGAAGCTTTCTTT
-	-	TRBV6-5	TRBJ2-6	CASSYGGSSGANVLTF	TGTGCCAGCAGTTACGGTGGCTCCTCTGGGGCCAACGTCCTGACTTTC
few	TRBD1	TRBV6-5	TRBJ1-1	CASSLRDRGWTEAFF	TGTGCCAGCAGTCTGAGGGACAGGGGGTGGACTGAAGCTTTCTTT
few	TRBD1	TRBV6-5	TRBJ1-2	CASSATGGINGYTF	TGTGCCAGCAGCGCCACAGGGGGCATTAATGGCTACACCTTC
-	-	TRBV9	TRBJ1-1	CASSALGDTEAFF	TGTGCCAGCAGCGCACTCGGGGACACTGAAGCTTTCTTT
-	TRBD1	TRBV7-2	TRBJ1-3	CASSAAQGGYGNTIYF	TGTGCCAGCAGCGCGGCCCAGGGGGGCTATGGAAACACCATATATTTT
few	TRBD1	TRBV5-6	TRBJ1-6	CASSQGANSPLHF	TGTGCCAGCAGCCAGGGGGCGAATTCACCCCTCCACTTT
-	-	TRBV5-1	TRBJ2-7	CASSFFTGFSYEQYF	TGCGCCAGCAGCTTTTTTACAGGGTTCTCCTACGAGCAGTACTTC
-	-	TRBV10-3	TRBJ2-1	CAISRIDEQFF	TGTGCCATCTCGCGGATCGATGAGCAGTTCTTC
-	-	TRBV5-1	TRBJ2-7	CASTVGGSYEQYF	TGCGCCAGTACCGTGGGGGGCTCCTACGAGCAGTACTTC
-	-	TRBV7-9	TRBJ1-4	CASSPRDGKNEKLFF	TGTGCCAGCAGCCCGCGGGACGGAAAGAATGAAAAACTGTTTTTT
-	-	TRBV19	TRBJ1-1	CASSIGAANTEAFF	TGTGCCAGTAGTATAGGGGCAGCAAACACTGAAGCTTTCTTT
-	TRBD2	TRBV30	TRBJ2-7	CAWTPRGESYEQYF	TGTGCCTGGACCCCCCGGGGGGAATCCTACGAGCAGTACTTC
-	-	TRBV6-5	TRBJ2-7	CASSYSIRTSYEQYF	TGTGCCAGCAGTTACTCGATTAGAACGAGCTACGAGCAGTACTTC
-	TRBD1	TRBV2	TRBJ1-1	CASSTVWTGQTQAFF	TGTGCCAGCAGTACCGTTTGGACAGGGCAAACTCAAGCTTTCTTT
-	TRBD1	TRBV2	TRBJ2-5	CASSSNPTGGQETQYF	TGTGCCAGCAGTTCAAACCCGACAGGGGGACAAGAGACCCAGTACTTC
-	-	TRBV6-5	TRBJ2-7	CASSYGPGSSKQYF	TGTGCCAGCAGTTACGGTCCGGGGTCGTCCAAGCAGTACTTC
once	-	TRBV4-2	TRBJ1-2	CASSQDRRNYGYTF	TGTGCCAGCAGCCAAGATCGCCGGAACTATGGCTACACCTTC
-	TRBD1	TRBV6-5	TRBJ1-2	CASSRQGSYGYTF	TGTGCCAGCAGCCGACAGGGATCCTATGGCTACACCTTC
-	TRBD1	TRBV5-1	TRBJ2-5	CASFDTGTGGETQYF	TGCGCCAGCTTCGACACCGGGACAGGGGGGGAGACCCAGTACTTC
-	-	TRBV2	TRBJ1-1	CASRYGEGTEAFF	TGTGCCAGTCGCTACGGGGAAGGCACTGAAGCTTTCTTT
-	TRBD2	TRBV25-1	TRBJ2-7	CASSRTSAYGEQYF	TGTGCCAGCAGCCGGACTAGCGCCTACGGGGAGCAGTACTTC
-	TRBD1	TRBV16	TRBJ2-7	CASSQSTQGVGEQYF	TGTGCCAGCAGCCAATCGACCCAGGGGGTTGGCGAGCAGTACTTC
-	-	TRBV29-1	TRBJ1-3	CSADPGGPSGNTIYF	TGCAGCGCGGACCCGGGGGGGCCCTCTGGAAACACCATATATTTT
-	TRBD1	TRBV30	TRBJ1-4	CAWSGQGGANEKLFF	TGTGCCTGGAGTGGACAGGGCGGTGCTAATGAAAAACTGTTTTTT
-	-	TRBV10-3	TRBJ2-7	CAISVRGAGEQYF	TGTGCCATCAGTGTACGGGGGGCAGGCGAGCAGTACTTC
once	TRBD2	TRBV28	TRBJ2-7	CASSLSGRAGYEQYF	TGTGCCAGCAGTTTGAGCGGGAGGGCCGGGTACGAGCAGTACTTC
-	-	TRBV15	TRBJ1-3	CATSRDVVTQRSGNTIYF	TGTGCCACCAGCAGAGATGTAGTAACCCAGCGCTCTGGAAACACCATATATTTT
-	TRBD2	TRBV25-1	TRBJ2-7	CAPQGLAGTEQYF	TGTGCCCCCCAAGGGCTAGCGGGAACCGAGCAGTACTTC
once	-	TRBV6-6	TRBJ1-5	CASSPPTEYQPQHF	TGTGCCAGCAGCCCCCCGACAGAGTATCAGCCCCAGCATTTT
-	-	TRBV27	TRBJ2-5	CASSFSVGGETQYF	TGTGCCAGCAGTTTCTCTGTGGGGGGAGAGACCCAGTACTTC
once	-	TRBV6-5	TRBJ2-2	CASSYVSGNTGELFF	TGTGCCAGCAGTTACGTATCGGGGAACACCGGGGAGCTGTTTTTT
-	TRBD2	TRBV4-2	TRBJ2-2	CASSRGVRGLEGGGELFF	TGTGCCAGCAGCCGTGGAGTCCGTGGACTAGAGGGAGGCGGGGAGCTGTTTTTT
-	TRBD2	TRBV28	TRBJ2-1	CASSLPRTSNEQFF	TGTGCCAGCAGTTTACCCCGGACTAGCAATGAGCAGTTCTTC
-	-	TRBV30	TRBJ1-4	CAWSTSGQRSSVFF	TGTGCCTGGAGTACCAGTGGCCAGAGGAGTTCAGTGTTTTTT
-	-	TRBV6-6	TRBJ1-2	CASTRELGGYTF	TGTGCCAGCACAAGGGAGTTGGGTGGCTACACCTTC
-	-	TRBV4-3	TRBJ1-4	CASSQGQGSSIGNEKLFF	TGCGCCAGCAGCCAAGGGCAGGGTAGTAGTATTGGTAATGAAAAACTGTTTTTT